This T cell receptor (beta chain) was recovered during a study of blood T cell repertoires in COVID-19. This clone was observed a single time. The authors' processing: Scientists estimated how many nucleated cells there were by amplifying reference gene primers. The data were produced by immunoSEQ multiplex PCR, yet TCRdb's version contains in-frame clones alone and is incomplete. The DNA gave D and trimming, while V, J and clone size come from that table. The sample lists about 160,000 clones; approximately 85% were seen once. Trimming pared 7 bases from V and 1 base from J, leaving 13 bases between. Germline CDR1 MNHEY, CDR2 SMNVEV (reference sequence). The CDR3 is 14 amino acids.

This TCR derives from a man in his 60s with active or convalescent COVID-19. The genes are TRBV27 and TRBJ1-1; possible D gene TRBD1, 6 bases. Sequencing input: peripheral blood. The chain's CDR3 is CASIKQGSNTEAFF. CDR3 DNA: TGTGCCAGCATAAAACAGGGATCGAACACTGAAGCTTTCTTT.